This T cell receptor (beta chain) was captured in a study of T cells in Graves' hyperthyroidism and ophthalmopathy. There are many counts of this clonotype. Researchers took RNA transcripts and amplified the TCR beta CDR3 regions from them. The HTBI primer set drove a first-round RT-PCR of the TCR CDR3. TCRdb itself ran the multiplex PCR reads through MiXCR, one entry per CDR3 protein. Seen here are hundreds of thousands of distinct CDR3 sequences, approximately 14% observed once, and the top ten hold roughly an eighth. The length of the CDR3 is 13 residues. Germline V CDR1 and CDR2: LGHDT, YNNKEL (reference sequence). Unmatched junction bases numbered 1, after V lost 1 base and J lost 5 bases.

Sequenced material: blood. The rearrangement joins TRBV3-1 to TRBJ1-2; 7 nucleotides line up with TRBD1. This TCR was recovered from a woman in her late teens or twenties with Graves' hyperthyroidism. The CDR3 spells CASSQGQGYGYTF. CDR3 in DNA: TGTGCCAGCAGCCAAGGACAGGGATATGGCTACACCTTC.